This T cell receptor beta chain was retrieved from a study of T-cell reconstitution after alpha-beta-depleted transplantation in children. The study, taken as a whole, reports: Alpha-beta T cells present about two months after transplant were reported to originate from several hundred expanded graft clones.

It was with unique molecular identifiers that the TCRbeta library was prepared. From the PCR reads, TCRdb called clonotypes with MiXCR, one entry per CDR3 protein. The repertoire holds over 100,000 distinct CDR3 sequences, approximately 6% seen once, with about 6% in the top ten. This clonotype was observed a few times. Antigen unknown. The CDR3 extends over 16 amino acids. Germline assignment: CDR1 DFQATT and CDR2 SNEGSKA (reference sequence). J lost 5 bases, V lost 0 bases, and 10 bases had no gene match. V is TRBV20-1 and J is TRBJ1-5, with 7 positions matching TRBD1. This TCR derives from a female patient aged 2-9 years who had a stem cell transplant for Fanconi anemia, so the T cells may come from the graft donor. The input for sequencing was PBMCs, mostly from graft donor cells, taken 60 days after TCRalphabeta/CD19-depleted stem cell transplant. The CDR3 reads CSARDRRQGMDQPQHF. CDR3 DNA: TGCAGTGCTAGAGATCGGAGACAGGGAATGGATCAGCCCCAGCATTTT.